The T cell receptor beta chain under discussion was sequenced for a study of cytomegalovirus exposure and HLA in healthy donors. General study findings and limits: Researchers had no immune exposure information except CMV serostatus available. For cytomegalovirus status, the classifier reportedly gave diagnoses with high specificity and sensitivity.

V was pared by 3 bases and J by 3 bases, with 12 bases between. The V gene's germline CDR1 is MNHEY and CDR2 SMNVEV (reference sequence). The CDR3 totals 14 residues. It was with 60 Vbeta and 13 Jbeta primers that the PCR ran. Clones were read by immunoSEQ multiplex PCR, and TCRdb kept only the in-frame ones, dropping some. The data contain over 90,000 clones, around 78% of them singletons. Regarding this clone: Antigen unknown.

Sample: PBMCs. The TCR was taken from a man aged 35 to 55 in good health and CMV-seronegative. The rearrangement links TRBV27 to TRBJ2-7; TRBD1 is a possible D gene (5 bases). The CDR3, as DNA: TGTGCCAGCAGTTTCCGCAGGGTTTACTACGAGCAGTACTTC. It yields the protein CASSFRRVYYEQYF.